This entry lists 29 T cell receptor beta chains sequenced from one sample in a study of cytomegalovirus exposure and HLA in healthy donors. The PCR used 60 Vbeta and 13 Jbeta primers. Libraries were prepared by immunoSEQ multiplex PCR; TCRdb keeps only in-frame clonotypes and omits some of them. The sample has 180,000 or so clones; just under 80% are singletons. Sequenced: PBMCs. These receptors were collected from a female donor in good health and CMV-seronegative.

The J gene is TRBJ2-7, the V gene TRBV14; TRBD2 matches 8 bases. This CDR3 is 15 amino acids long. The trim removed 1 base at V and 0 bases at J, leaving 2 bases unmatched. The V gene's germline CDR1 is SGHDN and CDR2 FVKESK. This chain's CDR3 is CASSQAGTSSYEQYF. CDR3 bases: TGTGCCAGCAGCCAAGCCGGGACTAGCTCCTACGAGCAGTACTTC.

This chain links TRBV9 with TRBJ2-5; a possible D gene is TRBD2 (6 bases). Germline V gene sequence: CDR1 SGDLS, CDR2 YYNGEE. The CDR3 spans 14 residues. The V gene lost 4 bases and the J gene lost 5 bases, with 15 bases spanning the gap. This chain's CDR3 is CASSLSTRGETQYF. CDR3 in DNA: TGTGCCAGCAGCTTATCGACTAGAGGCGAGACCCAGTACTTC.

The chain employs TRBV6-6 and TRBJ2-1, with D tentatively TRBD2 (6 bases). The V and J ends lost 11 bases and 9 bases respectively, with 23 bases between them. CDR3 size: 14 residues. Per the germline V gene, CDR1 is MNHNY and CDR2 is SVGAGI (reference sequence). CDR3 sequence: CAARIGREAGEQFF. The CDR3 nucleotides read TGTGCCGCCCGGATAGGGCGGGAAGCGGGTGAGCAGTTCTTC.

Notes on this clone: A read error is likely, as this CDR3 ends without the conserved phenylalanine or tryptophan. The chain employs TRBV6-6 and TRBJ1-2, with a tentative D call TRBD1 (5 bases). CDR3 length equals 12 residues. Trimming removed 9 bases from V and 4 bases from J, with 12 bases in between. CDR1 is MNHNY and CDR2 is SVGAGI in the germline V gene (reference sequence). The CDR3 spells CASWGVFYGYTL. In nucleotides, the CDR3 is TGTGCCAGTTGGGGGGTGTTCTATGGCTACACCCTC.

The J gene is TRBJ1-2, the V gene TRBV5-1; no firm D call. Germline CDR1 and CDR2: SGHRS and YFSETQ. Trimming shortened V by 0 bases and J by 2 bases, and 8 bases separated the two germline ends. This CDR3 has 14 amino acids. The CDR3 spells CASSLESPNYGYTF. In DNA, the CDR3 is TGCGCCAGCAGCTTGGAATCCCCAAACTATGGCTACACCTTC.

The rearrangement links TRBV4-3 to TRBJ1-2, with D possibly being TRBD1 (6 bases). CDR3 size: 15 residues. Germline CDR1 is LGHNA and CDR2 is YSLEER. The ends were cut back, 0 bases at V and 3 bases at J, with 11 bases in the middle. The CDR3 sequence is CASSQDQQGHYGYTF. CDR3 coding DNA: TGCGCCAGCAGCCAAGATCAACAGGGCCACTATGGCTACACCTTC.

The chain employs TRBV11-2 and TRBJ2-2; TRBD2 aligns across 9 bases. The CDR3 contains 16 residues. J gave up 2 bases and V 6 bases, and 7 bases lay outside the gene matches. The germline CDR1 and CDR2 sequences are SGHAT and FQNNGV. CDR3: CASRRLAVQNTGELFF. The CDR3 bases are TGTGCCAGCAGACGACTAGCGGTACAAAACACCGGGGAGCTGTTTTTT.

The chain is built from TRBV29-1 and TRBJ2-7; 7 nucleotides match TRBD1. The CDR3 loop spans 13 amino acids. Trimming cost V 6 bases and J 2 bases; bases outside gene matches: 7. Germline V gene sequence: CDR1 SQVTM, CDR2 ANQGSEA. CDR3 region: CSVESGGPYEQYF. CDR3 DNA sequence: TGCAGCGTCGAATCAGGGGGTCCCTACGAGCAGTACTTC.

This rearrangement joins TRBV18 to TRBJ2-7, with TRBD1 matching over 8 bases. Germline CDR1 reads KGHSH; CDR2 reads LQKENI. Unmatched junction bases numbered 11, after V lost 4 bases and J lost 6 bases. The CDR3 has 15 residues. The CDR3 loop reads CASSLRTGIFSEQYF. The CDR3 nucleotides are TGTGCCAGCTCACTCCGGACAGGGATTTTCTCCGAGCAGTACTTC. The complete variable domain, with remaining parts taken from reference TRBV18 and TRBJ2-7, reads NAGVMQNPRHLVRRRGQEARLRCSPMKGHSHVYWYRQLPEEGLKFMVYLQKENIIDESGMPKERFSAEFPKEGPSILRIQQVVRGDSAAYFCASSLRTGIFSEQYFGPGTRLTVT.

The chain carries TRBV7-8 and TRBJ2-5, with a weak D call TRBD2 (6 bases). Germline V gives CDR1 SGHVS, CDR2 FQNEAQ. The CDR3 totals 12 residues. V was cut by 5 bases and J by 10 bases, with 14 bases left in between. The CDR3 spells CASSPDYRDQYF. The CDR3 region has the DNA TGTGCCAGCAGCCCGGACTACCGAGACCAGTACTTC.

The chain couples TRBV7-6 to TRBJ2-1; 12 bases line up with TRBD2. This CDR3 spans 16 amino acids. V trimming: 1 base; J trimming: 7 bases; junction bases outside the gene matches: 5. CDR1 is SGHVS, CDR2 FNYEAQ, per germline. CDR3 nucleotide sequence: TGTGCCAGCAGCTTAGGGACTAGCGGGATTTTGAATGAGCAGTTCTTC. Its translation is CASSLGTSGILNEQFF.

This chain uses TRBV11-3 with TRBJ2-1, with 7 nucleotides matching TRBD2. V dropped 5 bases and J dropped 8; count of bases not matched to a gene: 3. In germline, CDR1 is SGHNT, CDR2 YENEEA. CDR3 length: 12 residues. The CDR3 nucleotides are TGTGCCAGCAGCCGACTAGCTCATGAGCAGTTCTTC. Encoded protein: CASSRLAHEQFF.

The CDR3 sequence: CASSAGQRAGNTIYF. CDR3 nucleotides: TGTGCCAGCAGCGCCGGACAGAGGGCCGGAAACACCATATATTTT. The rearrangement links TRBV21-1 to TRBJ1-3; TRBD1, the table's D call, was not compared with the DNA. TRBV21-1 is termed a pseudogene. The CDR3 is 15 amino acids.

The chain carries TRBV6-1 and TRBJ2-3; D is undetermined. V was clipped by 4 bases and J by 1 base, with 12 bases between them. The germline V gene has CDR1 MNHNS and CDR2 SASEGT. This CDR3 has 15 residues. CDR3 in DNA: TGTGCCAGCAGTGGGAGCACCCCGGGCACAGATACGCAGTATTTT. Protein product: CASSGSTPGTDTQYF.

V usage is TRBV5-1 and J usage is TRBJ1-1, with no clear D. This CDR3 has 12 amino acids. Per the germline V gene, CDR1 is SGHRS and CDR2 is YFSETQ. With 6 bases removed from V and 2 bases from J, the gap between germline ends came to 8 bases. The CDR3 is CASNAENTEAFF. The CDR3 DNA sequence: TGCGCCAGCAATGCGGAAAACACTGAAGCTTTCTTT.

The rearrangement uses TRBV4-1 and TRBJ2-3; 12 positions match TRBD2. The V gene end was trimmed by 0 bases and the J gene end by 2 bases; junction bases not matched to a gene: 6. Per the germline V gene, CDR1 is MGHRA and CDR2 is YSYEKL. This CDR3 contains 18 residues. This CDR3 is CASSQDGLAGGFTDTQYF. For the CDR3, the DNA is TGCGCCAGCAGCCAAGATGGGCTAGCGGGGGGGTTCACAGATACGCAGTATTTT.

This chain's CDR3 is CASSGYETDTQYF. The CDR3 DNA follows: TGTGCCAGCTCAGGGTATGAGACAGATACGCAGTATTTT. The chain is built from TRBV28 and TRBJ2-3, with D perhaps TRBD1 (5 bases). This CDR3 region has 13 residues. V lost 8 bases and J 3 bases, leaving 12 bases between the germline ends. Germline V gene sequence: CDR1 MDHEN, CDR2 SYDVKM.

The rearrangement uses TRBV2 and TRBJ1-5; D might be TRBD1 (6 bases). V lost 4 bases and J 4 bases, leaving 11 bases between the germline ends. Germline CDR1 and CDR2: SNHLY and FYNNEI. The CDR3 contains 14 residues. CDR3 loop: CASSGQDRNQPQHF. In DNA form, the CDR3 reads TGTGCCAGCAGTGGACAGGACAGAAATCAGCCCCAGCATTTT.

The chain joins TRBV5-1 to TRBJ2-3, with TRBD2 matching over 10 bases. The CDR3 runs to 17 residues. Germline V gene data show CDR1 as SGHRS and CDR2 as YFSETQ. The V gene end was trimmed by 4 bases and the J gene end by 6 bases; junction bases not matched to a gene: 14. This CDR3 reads CASSTLSQRGGWDTQYF. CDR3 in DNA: TGCGCCAGCAGCACACTGAGCCAGCGGGGGGGGTGGGATACGCAGTATTTT.

CDR3 region: CASSLPGRNAEAFF. CDR3 bases: TGTGCCAGCAGTTTACCAGGGCGTAACGCTGAAGCTTTCTTT. The genes are TRBV28 and TRBJ1-1, with TRBD1 as a possible D gene (5 bases). Germline CDR1 reads MDHEN; CDR2 reads SYDVKM. Trimming cost V 2 bases and J 6 bases, with 13 bases left between them. This CDR3 spans 14 amino acids.

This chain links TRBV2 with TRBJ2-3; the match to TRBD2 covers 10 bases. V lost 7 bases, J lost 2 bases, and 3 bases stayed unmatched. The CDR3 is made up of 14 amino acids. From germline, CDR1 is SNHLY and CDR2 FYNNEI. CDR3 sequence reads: CASIGLAVTDTQYF. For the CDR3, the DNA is TGTGCCAGCATTGGACTAGCGGTCACAGATACGCAGTATTTT.

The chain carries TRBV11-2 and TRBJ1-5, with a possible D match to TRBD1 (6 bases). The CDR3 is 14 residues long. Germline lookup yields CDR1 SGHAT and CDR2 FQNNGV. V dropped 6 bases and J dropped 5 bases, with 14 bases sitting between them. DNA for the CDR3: TGTGCCAGCAGTCTGCAGGGGCCGGATCAGCCCCAGCATTTT. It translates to CASSLQGPDQPQHF.

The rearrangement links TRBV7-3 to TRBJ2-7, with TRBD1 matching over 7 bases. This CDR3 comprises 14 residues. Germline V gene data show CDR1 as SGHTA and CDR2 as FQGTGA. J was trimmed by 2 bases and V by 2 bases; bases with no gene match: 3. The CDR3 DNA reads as TGTGCCAGCAGCTTAGGGCAGGGGGCCTACGAGCAGTACTTC. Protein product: CASSLGQGAYEQYF.

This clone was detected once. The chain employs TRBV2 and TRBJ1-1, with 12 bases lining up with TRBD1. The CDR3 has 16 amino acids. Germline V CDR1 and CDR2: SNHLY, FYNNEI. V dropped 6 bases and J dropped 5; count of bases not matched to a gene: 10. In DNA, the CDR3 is TGTGCCAGCAGGATCGAGGGACAGGGGGCGAGAACTGAAGCTTTCTTT. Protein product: CASRIEGQGARTEAFF. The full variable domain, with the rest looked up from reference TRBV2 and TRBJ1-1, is EPEVTQTPSHQVTQMGQEVILRCVPISNHLYFYWYRQILGQKVEFLVSFYNNEISEKSEIFDDQFSVERPDGSNFTLKIRSTKLEDSAMYFCASRIEGQGARTEAFFGQGTRLTVV.

The CDR3 is CASTGEGGYTF. CDR3 bases: TGTGCCTCTACAGGGGAAGGCGGCTACACCTTC. J is TRBJ1-2 and V is TRBV30; TRBD1 aligns across 7 bases. The CDR3 extends over 11 amino acids. Unmatched junction bases numbered 7, after V lost 7 bases and J lost 8 bases. Germline loops: CDR1 GTSNPN, CDR2 SVGIG (reference sequence).

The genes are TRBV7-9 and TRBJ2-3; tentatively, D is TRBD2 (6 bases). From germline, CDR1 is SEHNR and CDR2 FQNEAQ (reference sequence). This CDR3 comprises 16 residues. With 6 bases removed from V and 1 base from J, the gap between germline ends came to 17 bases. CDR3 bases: TGTGCCAGCAGTCGGATTGGAGGGGCCGGCACAGATACGCAGTATTTT. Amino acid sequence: CASSRIGGAGTDTQYF.

The chain's CDR3 is CASSENSGNSYEQYF. The CDR3 region has the DNA TGTGCCAGCAGTGAGAATAGCGGGAACTCCTACGAGCAGTACTTC. V is TRBV2 and J is TRBJ2-7; 8 bases fit TRBD2. The V gene end was trimmed by 3 bases and the J gene end by 0 bases; junction bases not matched to a gene: 4. The CDR3 is 15 residues long. Looked up from germline, CDR1 is SNHLY and CDR2 is FYNNEI.

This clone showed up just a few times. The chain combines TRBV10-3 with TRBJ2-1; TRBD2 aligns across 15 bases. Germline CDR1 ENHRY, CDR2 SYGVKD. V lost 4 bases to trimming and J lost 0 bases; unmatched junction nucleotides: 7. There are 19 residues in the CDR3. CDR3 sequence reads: CAISGRTSGGGSSYNEQFF. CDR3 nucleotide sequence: TGTGCCATCAGTGGAAGGACTAGCGGGGGGGGTAGCTCCTACAATGAGCAGTTCTTC.

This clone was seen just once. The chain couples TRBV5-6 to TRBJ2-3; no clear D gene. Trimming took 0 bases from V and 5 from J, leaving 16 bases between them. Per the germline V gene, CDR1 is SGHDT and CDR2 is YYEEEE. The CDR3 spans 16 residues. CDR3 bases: TGTGCCAGCAGCTTGGTGGTGGTCGCCGCCGGAGATACGCAGTATTTT. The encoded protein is CASSLVVVAAGDTQYF.